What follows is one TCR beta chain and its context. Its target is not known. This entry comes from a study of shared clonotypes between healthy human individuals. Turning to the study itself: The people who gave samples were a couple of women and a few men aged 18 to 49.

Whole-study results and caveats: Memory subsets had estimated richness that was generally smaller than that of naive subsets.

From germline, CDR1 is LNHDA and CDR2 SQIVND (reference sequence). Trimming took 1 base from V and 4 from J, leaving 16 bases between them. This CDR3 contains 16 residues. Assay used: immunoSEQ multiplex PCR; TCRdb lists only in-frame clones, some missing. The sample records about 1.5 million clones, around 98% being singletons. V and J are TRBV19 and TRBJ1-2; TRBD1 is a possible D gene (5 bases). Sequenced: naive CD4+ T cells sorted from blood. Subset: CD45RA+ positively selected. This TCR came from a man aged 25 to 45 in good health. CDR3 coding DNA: TGTGCCAGTAGTATAGCCGGGGGAGGTCCGCGCTATGGCTACACCTTC. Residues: CASSIAGGGPRYGYTF.